These 17 T cell receptor beta chains originate from one sample sequenced in a study of beta chain features in type 1 diabetes (dated by TCRdb to about 2018). The library was generated by the immunoSEQ multiplex PCR assay. The entire amount of isolated RNA was reverse transcribed using the High Capacity cDNA Reverse Transcription Kit, so the sequenced TCRB transcripts were expressed ones. TCRdb mirrors the immuneACCESS table, restricted to in-frame sequences. Some clones are absent from its copies; in checked studies, under half trace to an unresolved V gene, and the reason for the others is unknown. The sample data list around 450,000 clones, and approximately 10% of these were observed just once. Jointly, the top ten make up about 0.045% of the sample. The sequencing input was naive CD4+ T cells from blood. Per the publication, the cell subset or site label means: true naive CD4+ T cells. The receptor source for this set is a woman aged 18 to 35 in good health.

This clone was seen repeatedly, ten times or more. V gene TRBV14 combines with J gene TRBJ2-1; 7 nucleotides align to TRBD1. There are 14 residues in the CDR3. Per the germline V gene, CDR1 is SGHDN and CDR2 is FVKESK. The V gene end was trimmed by 4 bases and the J gene end by 4 bases; junction bases not matched to a gene: 4. The CDR3 nucleotides read TGTGCCAGCAGCCGACGGGACAGTTACAATGAGCAGTTCTTC. Its translation: CASSRRDSYNEQFF.

This clone has more than one count but fewer than ten. The CDR3 DNA reads as TGTGCCAGCAGTCCTCGGGGGACTGCCTACGAGCAGTACTTC. Its protein product is CASSPRGTAYEQYF. The chain carries TRBV27 and TRBJ2-7; tentatively, D is TRBD2 (6 bases). V gave up 5 bases and J gave up 2 bases, with 13 bases separating them. This CDR3 spans 14 amino acids. Germline V CDR1 and CDR2: MNHEY, SMNVEV (reference sequence).

This clone was seen a few times. In nucleotides, the CDR3 is TGTGCCAGCAGTGAACAAAGGGATCAGCCCCAGCATTTT. It codes for CASSEQRDQPQHF. This chain links TRBV6-1 with TRBJ1-5; D unresolved. V was trimmed by 2 bases and J by 5 bases, leaving 7 bases between them. The length of the CDR3 is 13 residues. The V gene's germline CDR1 is MNHNS and CDR2 SASEGT.

This chain uses TRBV10-3 with TRBJ2-7; tentatively, D is TRBD2 (6 bases). The CDR3 has 15 residues. Germline CDR1 reads ENHRY; CDR2 reads SYGVKD. Trimming pared 0 bases from V and 6 bases from J, leaving 15 bases between. The CDR3 spells CAISESGGSYSEQYV. CDR3 DNA: TGTGCCATCAGTGAGTCAGGAGGGTCTTATTCCGAGCAGTACGTC.

This clone was observed many times. This chain links TRBV15 with TRBJ2-1, with D maybe TRBD2 (6 bases). Germline CDR1 and CDR2: LNHNV and YYDKDF (reference sequence). This CDR3 is built from 11 residues. V lost 8 bases and J 13 bases, leaving 15 bases between the germline ends. In nucleotides, the CDR3 is TGTGCCACCCCTGTGGTGGGACTCCAGTTCTTC. It specifies CATPVVGLQFF.

V is TRBV15 and J is TRBJ2-1; 8 bases are shared with TRBD1. With V trimmed by 3 bases and J by 8 bases, 12 bases remained unmatched. The CDR3 has 16 residues. The germline gives CDR1 LNHNV, CDR2 YYDKDF (reference sequence). The CDR3 sequence is CATSSPYRTGSDEQFF. Here the CDR3 DNA reads TGTGCCACCAGCAGCCCCTATCGGACAGGGTCTGATGAGCAGTTCTTC. The full variable domain, with the rest looked up from reference TRBV15 and TRBJ2-1, is DAMVIQNPRYQVTQFGKPVTLSCSQTLNHNVMYWYQQKSSQAPKLLFHYYDKDFNNEADTPDNFQSRRPNTSFCFLDIRSPGLGDTAMYLCATSSPYRTGSDEQFFGPGTRLTVL.

J is TRBJ1-2 and V is TRBV14; 7 bases are shared with TRBD1. From germline, CDR1 is SGHDN and CDR2 FVKESK. With 4 bases clipped from V and 4 bases from J, the junction kept 3 bases outside the gene matches. The CDR3 loop spans 13 amino acids. The CDR3 region is CASSPRGSYGYTF. CDR3 nucleotide sequence: TGTGCCAGCAGCCCCAGGGGGAGCTATGGCTACACCTTC.

The rearrangement links TRBV6-6 to TRBJ1-2; 9 bases are a match to TRBD1. The CDR3 length is 15 residues. Germline V gives CDR1 MNHNY, CDR2 SVGAGI (reference sequence). Losses at the gene ends were 0 bases for V and 6 bases for J; bases not matched to a gene: 5. The chain's CDR3 is CASSYSLGQGNGYTF. As DNA, the CDR3 is TGTGCCAGCAGTTACTCGTTAGGACAGGGGAATGGCTACACCTTC.

V usage is TRBV7-8 and J usage is TRBJ1-1; D uncertain. CDR1 and CDR2 from the germline V gene are SGHVS and FQNEAQ. Trimming removed 1 base at V and 5 bases at J, with 8 bases between. CDR3 length: 13 amino acids. The CDR3 is CASSLVRVTEAFF. CDR3 bases: TGTGCCAGCAGCTTAGTAAGAGTTACTGAAGCTTTCTTT.

The rearrangement links TRBV18 to TRBJ2-1; the match to TRBD1 covers 8 bases. V lost 4 bases, J lost 3 bases, and 2 bases stayed unmatched. This CDR3 is built from 14 residues. CDR1 and CDR2 (germline): KGHSH, LQKENI. The CDR3 reads CASSLGTGYNEQFF. Here the CDR3 DNA reads TGTGCCAGCTCACTAGGGACAGGCTACAATGAGCAGTTCTTC.

The rearrangement links TRBV29-1 to TRBJ2-1; D ambiguous. Germline CDR1 and CDR2: SQVTM and ANQGSEA. This CDR3 is 13 amino acids long. V lost 0 bases and J 3 bases, leaving 6 bases between the germline ends. CDR3 sequence (DNA): TGCAGCGTTGAAGAGGGTATCTACAATGAGCAGTTCTTC. Protein: CSVEEGIYNEQFF.

J is TRBJ1-4 and V is TRBV5-1; D gene uncertain. This CDR3 has 13 residues. Deletions cut 0 bases from V and 5 bases from J, with 5 bases between. CDR1 and CDR2 from the germline V gene are SGHRS and YFSETQ. CDR3 DNA: TGCGCCAGCAGCTTGGACACGAATGAAAAACTGTTTTTT. It is translated as CASSLDTNEKLFF.

This clone occurred a few times. The chain carries TRBV7-2 and TRBJ2-3; possibly TRBD1 for D (5 bases). V gave up 5 bases and J gave up 6 bases, with 21 bases separating them. The CDR3 contains 16 residues. Germline V CDR1 and CDR2: SGHTA, FQGNSA. CDR3 coding DNA: TGTGCCAGCAGCCCCATACCGTTGACAGTCCAGGATACGCAGTATTTT. This gives the protein CASSPIPLTVQDTQYF.

The rearrangement joins TRBV29-1 to TRBJ2-1; D might be TRBD1 (5 bases). CDR1 SQVTM and CDR2 ANQGSEA come from the germline V gene. The CDR3 is made up of 12 amino acids. The V and J ends lost 7 bases and 8 bases respectively, with 15 bases between them. The CDR3 reads CSGAKQVHEQFF. In DNA form, the CDR3 reads TGCAGCGGGGCGAAACAGGTTCATGAGCAGTTCTTC.

This clone showed up just a few times. The genes are TRBV14 and TRBJ2-5, with D uncertain. Germline V gene sequence: CDR1 SGHDN, CDR2 FVKESK. V was clipped by 1 base and J by 1 base, with 4 bases between them. CDR3 size: 13 residues. DNA for the CDR3: TGTGCCAGCAGCCAAGTGGCCCAAGAGACCCAGTACTTC. Residues: CASSQVAQETQYF.

In DNA form, the CDR3 reads TGTGCCAGCAACATTGGGGGCTATGGCTACACCTTC. Amino acid sequence: CASNIGGYGYTF. The V call is TRBV6-6, the J call TRBJ1-2; a weak D match, TRBD1 (5 bases). The CDR3 consists of 12 residues. Deletions cut 7 bases from V and 4 bases from J, with 10 bases between. Per the germline V gene, CDR1 is MNHNY and CDR2 is SVGAGI (reference sequence).

This clone was detected a few times. The chain links TRBV29-1 to TRBJ1-2, with TRBD1 as a possible D gene (5 bases). Germline CDR1 is SQVTM and CDR2 is ANQGSEA. Trimming took off 7 bases at V and 2 bases at J, with 11 bases between the two ends. CDR3 length: 12 amino acids. This CDR3 reads CSDEGRNYGYTF. The DNA of the CDR3 is TGCAGCGACGAGGGGAGGAACTATGGCTACACCTTC.